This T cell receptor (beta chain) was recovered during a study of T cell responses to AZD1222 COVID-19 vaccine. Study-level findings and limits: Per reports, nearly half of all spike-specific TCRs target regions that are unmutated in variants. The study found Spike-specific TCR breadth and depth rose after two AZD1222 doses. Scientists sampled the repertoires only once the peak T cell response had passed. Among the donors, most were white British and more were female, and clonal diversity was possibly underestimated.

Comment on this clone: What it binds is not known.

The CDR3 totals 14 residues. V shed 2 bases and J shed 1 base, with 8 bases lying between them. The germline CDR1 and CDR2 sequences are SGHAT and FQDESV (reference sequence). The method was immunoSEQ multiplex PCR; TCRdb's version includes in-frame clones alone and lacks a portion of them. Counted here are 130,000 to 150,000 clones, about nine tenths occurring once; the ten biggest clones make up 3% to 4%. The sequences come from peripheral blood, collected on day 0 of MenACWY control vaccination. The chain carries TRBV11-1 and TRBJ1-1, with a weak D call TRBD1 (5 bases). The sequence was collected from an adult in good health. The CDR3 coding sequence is TGTGCCAGCAGCTTATGGGGGGGGAACACTGAAGCTTTCTTT. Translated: CASSLWGGNTEAFF.